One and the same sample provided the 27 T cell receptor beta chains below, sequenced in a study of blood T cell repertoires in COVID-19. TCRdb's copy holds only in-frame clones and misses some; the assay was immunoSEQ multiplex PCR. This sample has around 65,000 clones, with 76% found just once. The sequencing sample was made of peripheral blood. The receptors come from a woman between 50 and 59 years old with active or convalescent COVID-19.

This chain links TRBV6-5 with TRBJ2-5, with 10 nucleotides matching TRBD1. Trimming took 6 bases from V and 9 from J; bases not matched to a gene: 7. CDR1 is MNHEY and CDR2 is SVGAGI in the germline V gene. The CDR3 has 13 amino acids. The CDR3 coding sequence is TGTGCCAGCAGACGGACAGGGGGAAGAGCCCAGTACTTC. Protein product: CASRRTGGRAQYF.

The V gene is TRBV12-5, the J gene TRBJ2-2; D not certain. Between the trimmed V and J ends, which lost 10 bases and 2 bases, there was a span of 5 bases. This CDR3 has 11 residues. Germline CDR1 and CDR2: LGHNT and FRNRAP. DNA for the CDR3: TGTGCTACCAGAAACACCGGGGAGCTGTTTTTT. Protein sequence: CATRNTGELFF.

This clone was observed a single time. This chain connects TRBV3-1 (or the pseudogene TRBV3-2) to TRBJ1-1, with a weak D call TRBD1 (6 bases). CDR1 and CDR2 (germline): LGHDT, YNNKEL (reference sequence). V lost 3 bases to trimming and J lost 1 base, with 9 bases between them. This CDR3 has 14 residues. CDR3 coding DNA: TGTGCCAGCAGCCACGCGGACAGGAACACTGAAGCTTTCTTT. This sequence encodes CASSHADRNTEAFF.

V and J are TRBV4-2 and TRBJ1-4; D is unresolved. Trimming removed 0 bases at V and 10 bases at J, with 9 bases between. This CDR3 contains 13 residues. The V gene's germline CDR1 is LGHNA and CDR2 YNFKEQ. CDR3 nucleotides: TGTGCCAGCAGCCAAGAAGAGAGCCCAAAACTGTTTTTT. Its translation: CASSQEESPKLFF.

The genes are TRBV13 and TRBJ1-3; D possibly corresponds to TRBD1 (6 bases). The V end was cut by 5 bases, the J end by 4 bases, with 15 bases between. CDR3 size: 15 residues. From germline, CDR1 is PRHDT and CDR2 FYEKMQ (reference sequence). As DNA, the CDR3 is TGTGCCAGCAGCAAAGGGGGGGACCACGGAAACACCATATATTTT. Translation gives CASSKGGDHGNTIYF.

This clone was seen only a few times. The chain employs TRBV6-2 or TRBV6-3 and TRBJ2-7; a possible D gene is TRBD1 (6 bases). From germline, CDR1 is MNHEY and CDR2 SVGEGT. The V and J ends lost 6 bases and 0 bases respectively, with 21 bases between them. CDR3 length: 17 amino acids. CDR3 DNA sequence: TGTGCCAGCAGCCCGCCCCTGACAGGTCCCAGCTCCTACGAGCAGTACTTC. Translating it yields CASSPPLTGPSSYEQYF.

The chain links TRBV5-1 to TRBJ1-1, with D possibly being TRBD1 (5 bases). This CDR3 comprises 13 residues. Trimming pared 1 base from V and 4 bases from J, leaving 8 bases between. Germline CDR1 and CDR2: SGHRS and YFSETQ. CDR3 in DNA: TGCGCCAGCAGCTTGACGGGGGGCACTGAAGCTTTCTTT. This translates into CASSLTGGTEAFF.

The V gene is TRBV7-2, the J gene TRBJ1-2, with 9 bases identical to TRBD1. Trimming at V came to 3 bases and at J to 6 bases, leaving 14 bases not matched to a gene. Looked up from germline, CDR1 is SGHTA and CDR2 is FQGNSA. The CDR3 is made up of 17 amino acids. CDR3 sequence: CASSFRDRALFGDGYTF. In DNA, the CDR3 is TGTGCCAGCAGCTTCAGGGACAGGGCTCTGTTCGGTGATGGCTACACCTTC. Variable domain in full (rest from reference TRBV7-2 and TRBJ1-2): GAGVSQSPSNKVTEKGKDVELRCDPISGHTALYWYRQSLGQGLEFLIYFQGNSAPDKSGLPSDRFSAERTGGSVSTLTIQRTQQEDSAVYLCASSFRDRALFGDGYTFGSGTRLTVV.

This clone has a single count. The CDR3, as DNA: TGTGCCAGCAGCTTAAGAGTAGCGGGACGCTCCTACAATGAGCAGTTCTTC. It is translated as CASSLRVAGRSYNEQFF. The chain joins TRBV7-9 to TRBJ2-1; 8 bases align to TRBD2. CDR3 length: 17 residues. The V gene end was trimmed by 2 bases and the J gene end by 0 bases; junction bases not matched to a gene: 6. Germline V gives CDR1 SEHNR, CDR2 FQNEAQ (reference sequence).

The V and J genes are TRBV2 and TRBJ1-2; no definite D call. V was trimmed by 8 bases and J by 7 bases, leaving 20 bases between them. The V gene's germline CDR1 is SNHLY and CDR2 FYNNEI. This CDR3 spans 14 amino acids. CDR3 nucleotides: TGTGCCAGCTCCATGGGCTTAATAGAAGGTGGCTACACCTTC. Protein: CASSMGLIEGGYTF.

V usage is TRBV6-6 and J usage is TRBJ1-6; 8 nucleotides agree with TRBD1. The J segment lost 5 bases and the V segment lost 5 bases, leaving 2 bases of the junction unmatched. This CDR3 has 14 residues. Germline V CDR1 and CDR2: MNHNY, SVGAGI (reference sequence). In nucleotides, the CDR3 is TGTGCCAGCAGTGGACAGGGTAATAATTCACCCCTCCACTTT. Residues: CASSGQGNNSPLHF.

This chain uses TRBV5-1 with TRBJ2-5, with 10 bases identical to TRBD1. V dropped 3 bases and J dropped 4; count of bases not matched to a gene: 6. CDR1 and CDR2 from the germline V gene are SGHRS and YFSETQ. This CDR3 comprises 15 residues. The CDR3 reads CASSSTGGAGETQYF. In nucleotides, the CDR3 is TGCGCCAGCAGCTCGACAGGGGGCGCAGGAGAGACCCAGTACTTC.

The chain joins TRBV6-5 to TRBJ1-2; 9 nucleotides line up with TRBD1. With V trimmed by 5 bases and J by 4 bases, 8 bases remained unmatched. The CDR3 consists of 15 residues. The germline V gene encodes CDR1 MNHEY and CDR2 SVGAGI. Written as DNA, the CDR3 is TGTGCCAGCAGTCCCGCACAGGGGGCAGGCTATGGCTACACCTTC. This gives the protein CASSPAQGAGYGYTF.

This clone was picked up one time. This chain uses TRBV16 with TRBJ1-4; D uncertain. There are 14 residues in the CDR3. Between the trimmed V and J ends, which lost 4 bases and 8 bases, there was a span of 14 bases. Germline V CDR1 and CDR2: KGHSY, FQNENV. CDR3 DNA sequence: TGTGCCAGCAGCCCGCTGACCGAAGCGGAAAAACTGTTTTTT. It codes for CASSPLTEAEKLFF.

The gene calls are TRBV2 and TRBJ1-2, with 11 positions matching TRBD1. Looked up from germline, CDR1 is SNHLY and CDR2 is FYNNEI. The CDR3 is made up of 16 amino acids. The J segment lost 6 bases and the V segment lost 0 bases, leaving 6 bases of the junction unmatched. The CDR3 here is CASSEALRDRGNGYTF. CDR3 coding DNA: TGTGCCAGCAGTGAAGCGCTTCGGGACAGGGGGAATGGCTACACCTTC.

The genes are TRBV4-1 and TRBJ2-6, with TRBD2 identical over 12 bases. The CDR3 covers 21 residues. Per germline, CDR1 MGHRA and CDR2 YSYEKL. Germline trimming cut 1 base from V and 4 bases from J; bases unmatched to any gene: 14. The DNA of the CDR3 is TGCGCCAGCAGCCAAGTCCCCCCTAGCGGGAGGGCCGTCTTGGGGGCCAACGTCCTGACTTTC. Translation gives CASSQVPPSGRAVLGANVLTF.

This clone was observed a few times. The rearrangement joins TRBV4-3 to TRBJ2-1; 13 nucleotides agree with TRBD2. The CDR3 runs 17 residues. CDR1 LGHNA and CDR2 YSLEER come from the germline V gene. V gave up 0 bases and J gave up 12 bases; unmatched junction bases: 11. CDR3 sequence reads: CASSQEVGTSGAFAQFF. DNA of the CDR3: TGCGCCAGCAGCCAAGAAGTCGGGACTAGCGGGGCCTTCGCGCAGTTCTTC.

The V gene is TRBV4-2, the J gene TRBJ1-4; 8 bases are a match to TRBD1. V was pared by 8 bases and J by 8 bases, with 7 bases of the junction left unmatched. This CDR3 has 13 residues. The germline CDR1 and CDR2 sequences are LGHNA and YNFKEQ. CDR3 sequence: CASAGTGREKLFF. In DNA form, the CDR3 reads TGTGCCAGCGCCGGGACAGGTCGGGAAAAACTGTTTTTT.

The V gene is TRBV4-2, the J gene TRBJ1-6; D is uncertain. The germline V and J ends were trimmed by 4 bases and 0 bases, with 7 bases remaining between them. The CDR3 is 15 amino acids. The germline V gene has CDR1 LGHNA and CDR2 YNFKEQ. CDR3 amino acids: CASSPRSSYNSPLHF. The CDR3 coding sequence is TGTGCCAGCAGCCCGAGGAGCTCCTATAATTCACCCCTCCACTTT.

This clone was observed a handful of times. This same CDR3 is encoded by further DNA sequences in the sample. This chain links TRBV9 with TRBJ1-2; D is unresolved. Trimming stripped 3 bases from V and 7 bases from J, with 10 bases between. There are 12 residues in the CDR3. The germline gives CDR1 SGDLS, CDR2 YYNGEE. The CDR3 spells CASSAGEGGYTF. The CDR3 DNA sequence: TGTGCCAGCAGCGCCGGGGAGGGTGGCTACACCTTC.

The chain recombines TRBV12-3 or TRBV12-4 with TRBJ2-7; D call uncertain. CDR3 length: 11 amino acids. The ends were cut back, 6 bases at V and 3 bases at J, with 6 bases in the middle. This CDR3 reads CASSSGYEQYF. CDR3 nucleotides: TGTGCCAGCAGCTCGGGCTACGAGCAGTACTTC.

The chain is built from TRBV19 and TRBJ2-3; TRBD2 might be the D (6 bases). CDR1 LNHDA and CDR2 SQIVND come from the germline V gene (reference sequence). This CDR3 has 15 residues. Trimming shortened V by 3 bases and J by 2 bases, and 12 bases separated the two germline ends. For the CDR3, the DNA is TGTGCCAGTAGTATTGAGGGAGGATACACAGATACGCAGTATTTT. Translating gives CASSIEGGYTDTQYF.

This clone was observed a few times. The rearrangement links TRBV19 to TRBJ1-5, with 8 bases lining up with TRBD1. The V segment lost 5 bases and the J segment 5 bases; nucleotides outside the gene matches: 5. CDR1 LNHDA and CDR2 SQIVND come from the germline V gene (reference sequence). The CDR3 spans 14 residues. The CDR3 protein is CASSLRTGYQPQHF. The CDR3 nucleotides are TGTGCCAGTAGTCTACGGACAGGGTATCAGCCCCAGCATTTT.

CDR3 nucleotide sequence: TGTGCCAGCAGCCCTCTAGCGGCCCTCCAAGAGACCCAGTACTTC. Amino acid sequence: CASSPLAALQETQYF. This rearrangement joins TRBV3-1 (or the pseudogene TRBV3-2) to TRBJ2-5; TRBD2 aligns across 7 bases. The CDR3 spans 15 residues. Germline V gene sequence: CDR1 LGHDT, CDR2 YNNKEL (reference sequence). The trim removed 4 bases at V and 1 base at J, leaving 6 bases unmatched.

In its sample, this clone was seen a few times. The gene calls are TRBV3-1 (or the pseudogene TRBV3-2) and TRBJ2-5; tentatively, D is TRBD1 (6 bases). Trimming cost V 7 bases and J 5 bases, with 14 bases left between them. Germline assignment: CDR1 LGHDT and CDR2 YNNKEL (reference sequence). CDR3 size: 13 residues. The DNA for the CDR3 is TGTGCCAGCACCCCGGCAGGGGAGGAGACCCAGTACTTC. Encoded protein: CASTPAGEETQYF.

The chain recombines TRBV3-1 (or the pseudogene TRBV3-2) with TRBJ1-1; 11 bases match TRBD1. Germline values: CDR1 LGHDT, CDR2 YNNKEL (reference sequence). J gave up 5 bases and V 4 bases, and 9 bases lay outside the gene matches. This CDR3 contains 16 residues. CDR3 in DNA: TGTGCCAGCAGCCGCATGGAGGGACAGGGGGGAACTGAAGCTTTCTTT. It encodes CASSRMEGQGGTEAFF.

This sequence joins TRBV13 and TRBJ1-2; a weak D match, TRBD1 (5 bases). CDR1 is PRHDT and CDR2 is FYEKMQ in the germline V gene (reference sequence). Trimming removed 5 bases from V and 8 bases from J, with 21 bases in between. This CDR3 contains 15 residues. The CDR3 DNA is TGTGCCAGCAGCCGACCAGAGGGCGGGGGAAGAGGCTACACCTTC. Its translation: CASSRPEGGGRGYTF.